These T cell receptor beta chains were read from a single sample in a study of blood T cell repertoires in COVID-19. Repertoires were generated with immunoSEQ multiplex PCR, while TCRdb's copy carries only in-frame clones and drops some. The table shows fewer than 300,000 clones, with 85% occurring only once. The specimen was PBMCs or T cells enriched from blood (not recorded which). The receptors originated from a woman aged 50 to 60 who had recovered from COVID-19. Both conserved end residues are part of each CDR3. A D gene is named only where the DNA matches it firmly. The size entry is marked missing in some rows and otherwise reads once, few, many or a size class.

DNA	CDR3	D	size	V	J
TGTGCCAGCAGCCAAGATCGGGACAGGGGGGAAGATGAGCAGTTCTTC	CASSQDRDRGEDEQFF	TRBD1	.	TRBV3-1/TRBV3-2	TRBJ2-1
TGCGCCAGCAGCCAAGATTTCGGCAGACTGAGCTTGAACACTGAAGCTTTCTTT	CASSQDFGRLSLNTEAFF	.	.	TRBV4-3	TRBJ1-1
TGTGCCAGCAGCTTGGCCCGAGGGACTAGCTTTGTCGGTGAGCAGTTCTTC	CASSLARGTSFVGEQFF	TRBD2	once	TRBV5-8	TRBJ2-1
TGCAGCGTTGAAGTACCACCGGGACAGGGGGTCGGGGAGCTGTTTTTT	CSVEVPPGQGVGELFF	TRBD1	once	TRBV29-1	TRBJ2-2
TGTGCCAGCAGCTTAATTAGCGGGAGCTATGAGCAGTTCTTC	CASSLISGSYEQFF	TRBD2	once	TRBV7-8	TRBJ2-1
TGTGCCAGCTCACCGCTATCGGACAGGGCGGGAGAGACCCAGTACTTC	CASSPLSDRAGETQYF	TRBD1	.	TRBV18	TRBJ2-5
TGTGCCAGCAGCTTACAGGGTAATGAAAAACTGTTTTTT	CASSLQGNEKLFF	.	few	TRBV5-4	TRBJ1-4
TGTGCCAGCAGCTCGGACAGGGGGCGTGATTCACCCCTCCACTTT	CASSSDRGRDSPLHF	TRBD1	.	TRBV13	TRBJ1-6
TGTGCCAGTACGTCAACAGCCCTCTTCTCTGGAAACACCATATATTTT	CASTSTALFSGNTIYF	.	.	TRBV19	TRBJ1-3
TGTGCCAGCAGCTCCCCGACCAGGGGACACACTGAAGCTTTCTTT	CASSSPTRGHTEAFF	.	.	TRBV7-2	TRBJ1-1
TGCGCCAGCTCTTCGACAGGGGATGGCTACACCTTC	CASSSTGDGYTF	TRBD1	few	TRBV5-1	TRBJ1-2
TGTGCCTGGAGTGCCGGGACAGGGGTCACTGAAGCTTTCTTT	CAWSAGTGVTEAFF	TRBD1	.	TRBV30	TRBJ1-1
TGTGCCATCAGCGGGACAGTTGAGACCCAGTACTTC	CAISGTVETQYF	TRBD1	.	TRBV10-3	TRBJ2-5
TGTGCCAGCAGCGTCACTAGCGGGAGTGTGTATGAGCAGTTCTTC	CASSVTSGSVYEQFF	TRBD2	.	TRBV9	TRBJ2-1